Below are 18 T cell receptor beta chains sequenced from a single sample in a study of CD8 T cells in Susac syndrome. An amount of RNA that ranged from roughly 0.5 to 1 ug was reverse transcribed with random hexamers. TCRdb re-called the immunoSEQ multiplex PCR reads through MiXCR, storing one row per CDR3 protein. The data show approximately 120,000 distinct CDR3 sequences, with more than 90% seen just once and roughly 0.08% held by the top ten. The sequenced sample was CD4+ T cells from PBMCs. The receptors come from a human donor in good health.

The chain couples TRBV7-2 to TRBJ2-1, with D uncertain. Germline lookup yields CDR1 SGHTA and CDR2 FQGNSA. The CDR3 is 12 amino acids. Trimming removed 5 bases from V and 7 bases from J, with 9 bases in between. CDR3 region: CASSPYRNEQFF. In DNA form, the CDR3 reads TGTGCCAGCAGCCCCTATCGGAATGAGCAGTTCTTC.

The chain links TRBV27 to TRBJ2-5; 12 bases align to TRBD1. The CDR3 covers 16 residues. Per the germline V gene, CDR1 is MNHEY and CDR2 is SMNVEV (reference sequence). J was trimmed by 3 bases and V by 4 bases; bases with no gene match: 6. Written as DNA, the CDR3 is TGTGCCAGCAGTTCTCCGGGACAGGGGGCCAAAGAGACCCAGTACTTC. Protein: CASSSPGQGAKETQYF.

The chain couples TRBV27 to TRBJ2-5; 12 bases map to TRBD2. V was clipped by 5 bases and J by 5 bases; unmatched bases: 3. The CDR3 length is 14 residues. The germline V gene has CDR1 MNHEY and CDR2 SMNVEV (reference sequence). The CDR3 sequence: CASSRLAGVETQYF. DNA for the CDR3: TGTGCCAGCAGTCGACTAGCGGGAGTGGAGACCCAGTACTTC.

V is TRBV3-1 and J is TRBJ1-2; 8 bases match TRBD1. V lost 1 base and J lost 3; bases outside the gene matches: 4. The CDR3 spans 15 residues. The germline V gene has CDR1 LGHDT and CDR2 YNNKEL (reference sequence). CDR3: CASSQAYRGDYGYTF. CDR3 nucleotide sequence: TGTGCCAGCAGCCAAGCGTACAGGGGGGACTATGGCTACACCTTC.

The chain joins TRBV10-3 to TRBJ2-7; no clear D gene. Germline loops: CDR1 ENHRY, CDR2 SYGVKD. V gave up 3 bases and J gave up 3 bases, with 6 bases separating them. The CDR3 consists of 12 residues. CDR3 bases: TGTGCCATCAGTGATAGAATCTACGAGCAGTACTTC. Translation: CAISDRIYEQYF.

This clonotype is a singleton in its sample. The chain has TRBV25-1 and TRBJ2-5, with 7 bases lining up with TRBD2. The CDR3 has 17 residues. The germline V gene encodes CDR1 MGHDK and CDR2 SYGVNS. Trimming took 3 bases from V and 3 from J; bases not matched to a gene: 13. CDR3 DNA: TGTGCCAGCAGTGATTCCCGGGAGGCGGGGAGCAAAGAGACCCAGTACTTC. Translation: CASSDSREAGSKETQYF.

The genes are TRBV30 and TRBJ2-5; no clear D. V lost 1 base and J 5 bases, leaving 5 bases between the germline ends. Germline V lookup: CDR1 GTSNPN, CDR2 SVGIG (reference sequence). CDR3 length: 11 amino acids. In DNA form, the CDR3 reads TGTGCCTGGAGTGCCCTGGAGACCCAGTACTTC. Its protein product is CAWSALETQYF.

V gene TRBV5-6 combines with J gene TRBJ2-3; D remains ambiguous. V gave up 0 bases and J gave up 1 base, with 3 bases separating them. The germline V gene encodes CDR1 SGHDT and CDR2 YYEEEE. The CDR3 covers 13 residues. CDR3 DNA sequence: TGTGCCAGCAGCTTGGTGGGCACAGATACGCAGTATTTT. Translation gives CASSLVGTDTQYF.

V is TRBV12-3 or TRBV12-4 and J is TRBJ2-1; D not resolved. The CDR3 spans 11 residues. Trimming pared 5 bases from V and 7 bases from J, leaving 6 bases between. The CDR3 nucleotides are TGTGCCAGCAGTCCACAAAATGAGCAGTTCTTC. The encoded protein is CASSPQNEQFF.

The chain recombines TRBV14 with TRBJ2-7; D uncertain. Germline CDR1 and CDR2: SGHDN and FVKESK. This CDR3 contains 16 residues. The ends were cut back, 4 bases at V and 2 bases at J, with 18 bases in the middle. In DNA, the CDR3 is TGTGCCAGCAGCCCAAGAAACCAGGTTCCCACCTACGAGCAGTACTTC. This gives the protein CASSPRNQVPTYEQYF.

The sample holds one count of this clonotype. This chain's CDR3 is CASSPMPGGEQYF. The CDR3 nucleotides are TGTGCCAGCTCACCGATGCCGGGAGGCGAGCAGTACTTC. V gene TRBV18 combines with J gene TRBJ2-7; 7 bases are shared with TRBD2. Germline values: CDR1 KGHSH, CDR2 LQKENI. The CDR3 has 13 residues. V lost 3 bases to trimming and J lost 6 bases; unmatched junction nucleotides: 5.

V and J are TRBV7-8 and TRBJ1-1; D remains unclear. This CDR3 comprises 13 residues. CDR1 and CDR2 from the germline V gene are SGHVS and FQNEAQ. Between the trimmed V and J ends, which lost 9 bases and 0 bases, there was a span of 11 bases. The CDR3 DNA follows: TGTGCCAGTGCCGGACGTTTGAACACTGAAGCTTTCTTT. It codes for CASAGRLNTEAFF. Combining the CDR3 with reference TRBV7-8 and TRBJ1-1 gives the whole variable domain GAGVSQSPRYKVAKRGQDVALRCDPISGHVSLFWYQQALGQGPEFLTYFQNEAQLDKSGLPSDRFFAERPEGSVSTLKIQRTQQEDSAVYLCASAGRLNTEAFFGQGTRLTVV.

This chain links TRBV27 with TRBJ1-2, with D possibly being TRBD1 (5 bases). There are 13 residues in the CDR3. V was pared by 4 bases and J by 8 bases, with 14 bases between. Germline CDR1 and CDR2: MNHEY and SMNVEV (reference sequence). The DNA for the CDR3 is TGTGCCAGCAGTTCCCCCGGGACGGGCGGCTACACCTTC. This sequence encodes CASSSPGTGGYTF.

This clonotype was observed a single time. The J gene is TRBJ2-1, the V gene TRBV3-1; D is perhaps TRBD2 (5 bases). The CDR3 runs to 15 residues. Looked up from germline, CDR1 is LGHDT and CDR2 is YNNKEL (reference sequence). V was shortened by 1 base and J by 3 bases, with 10 bases between the two germline ends. The chain's CDR3 is CASSQGSGDYNEQFF. Written as DNA, the CDR3 is TGTGCCAGCAGCCAAGGGAGCGGAGACTACAATGAGCAGTTCTTC.

J is TRBJ1-4 and V is TRBV28, with 9 bases that match TRBD1. The CDR3 totals 13 residues. In germline, CDR1 is MDHEN, CDR2 SYDVKM. The J segment lost 7 bases and the V segment lost 5 bases, leaving 2 bases of the junction unmatched. The CDR3 sequence is CASSRQGVEKLFF. Here the CDR3 DNA reads TGTGCCAGCAGTCGACAGGGGGTTGAAAAACTGTTTTTT.

This rearrangement joins TRBV6-6 to TRBJ1-1; D may be TRBD1 (5 bases). V gave up 6 bases and J gave up 0 bases, with 8 bases separating them. In germline, CDR1 is MNHNY, CDR2 SVGAGI (reference sequence). CDR3 length: 13 amino acids. This CDR3 reads CASRPQVNTEAFF. The CDR3, as DNA: TGTGCCAGCAGACCACAGGTGAACACTGAAGCTTTCTTT.

This chain connects TRBV29-1 to TRBJ2-5; D is possibly TRBD1 or TRBD2 (5 bases each). Germline V gives CDR1 SQVTM, CDR2 ANQGSEA. Trimming cost V 6 bases and J 4 bases, with 15 bases left between them. The CDR3 loop spans 13 amino acids. The CDR3 protein is CSVEKGTGETQYF. DNA for the CDR3: TGCAGCGTGGAAAAAGGGACGGGAGAGACCCAGTACTTC.

This chain links TRBV6-2 or TRBV6-3 with TRBJ2-3, with no clear D. Looked up from germline, CDR1 is MNHEY and CDR2 is SVGEGT. Deletions cut 0 bases from V and 8 bases from J, with 6 bases between. The length of the CDR3 is 12 residues. The CDR3, as DNA: TGTGCCAGCAGTTACTCGTCGGGTACGCAGTATTTT. Translating it yields CASSYSSGTQYF.